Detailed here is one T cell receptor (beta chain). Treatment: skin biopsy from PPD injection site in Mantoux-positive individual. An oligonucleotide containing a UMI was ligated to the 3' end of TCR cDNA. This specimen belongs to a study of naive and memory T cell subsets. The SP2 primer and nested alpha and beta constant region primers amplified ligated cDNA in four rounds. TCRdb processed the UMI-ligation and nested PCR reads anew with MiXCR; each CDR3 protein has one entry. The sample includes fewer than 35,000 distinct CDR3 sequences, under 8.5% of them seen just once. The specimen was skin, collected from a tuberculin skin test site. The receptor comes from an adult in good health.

The CDR3 nucleotides are TGTGCCACCCTTAGCGGGGGGGGCTACAATGAGCAGTTCTTC. It encodes CATLSGGGYNEQFF. The chain joins TRBV2 to TRBJ2-1, with TRBD2 matching over 11 bases. The CDR3 is 14 amino acids. Germline values: CDR1 SNHLY, CDR2 FYNNEI. Trimming cost V 10 bases and J 3 bases; bases outside gene matches: 5. Combining the CDR3 with reference TRBV2 and TRBJ2-1 gives the whole variable domain EPEVTQTPSHQVTQMGQEVILRCVPISNHLYFYWYRQILGQKVEFLVSFYNNEISEKSEIFDDQFSVERPDGSNFTLKIRSTKLEDSAMYFCATLSGGGYNEQFFGPGTRLTVL.